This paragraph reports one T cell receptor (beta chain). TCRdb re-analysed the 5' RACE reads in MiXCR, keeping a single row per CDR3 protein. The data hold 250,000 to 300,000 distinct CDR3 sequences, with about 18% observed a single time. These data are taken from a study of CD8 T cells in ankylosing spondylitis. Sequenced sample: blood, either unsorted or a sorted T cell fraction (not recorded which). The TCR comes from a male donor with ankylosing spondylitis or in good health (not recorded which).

In DNA form, the CDR3 reads TGTGCCAGCAGCCAAGTAGCAGAGACCCAGTACTTC. Its translation is CASSQVAETQYF. The chain combines TRBV14 with TRBJ2-5; D ambiguous. CDR1 SGHDN and CDR2 FVKESK come from the germline V gene. This CDR3 region has 12 residues. Trimming took off 1 base at V and 4 bases at J, with 4 bases between the two ends.